This paragraph reports one TCR beta chain. PBMCs were sourced from about 10 ml fresh peripheral blood. The data originate from a study of T cells in Graves' hyperthyroidism and ophthalmopathy. The V gene end was trimmed by 5 bases and the J gene end by 7 bases; junction bases not matched to a gene: 11. The CDR3 runs to 16 residues. From germline, CDR1 is MDHEN and CDR2 SYDVKM. Researchers amplified the TCR beta CDR3 regions from RNA transcripts. The HTBI primer set was used in a first-round RT-PCR of the TCR CDR3. TCRdb recomputed calls from the multiplex PCR reads with MiXCR, one row per CDR3 protein. This repertoire shows hundreds of thousands of distinct CDR3 sequences, about 20% found once; its top ten account for about 45%.

The TCR sequence derives from a middle-aged man with Graves' ophthalmopathy. Sequences were obtained from blood. The rearrangement links TRBV28 to TRBJ2-2, with 9 bases aligning to TRBD2. CDR3 residues: CASSLPGTSKVGELFF. In DNA form, the CDR3 reads TGTGCCAGCAGTCTACCCGGGACTAGCAAGGTCGGGGAGCTGTTTTTT.